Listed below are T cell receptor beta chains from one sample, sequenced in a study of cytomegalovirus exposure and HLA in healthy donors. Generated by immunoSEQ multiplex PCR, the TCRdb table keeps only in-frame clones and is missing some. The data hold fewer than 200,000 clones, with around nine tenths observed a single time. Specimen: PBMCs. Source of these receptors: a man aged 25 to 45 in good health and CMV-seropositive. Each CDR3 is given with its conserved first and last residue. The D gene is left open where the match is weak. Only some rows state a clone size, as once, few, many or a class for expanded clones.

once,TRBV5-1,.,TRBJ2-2,CASSSGGYSANTGELFF,TGCGCCAGCAGCTCAGGCGGGTACAGCGCTAACACCGGGGAGCTGTTTTTT
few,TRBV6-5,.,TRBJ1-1,CASRPRGKNTEAFF,TGTGCCAGCCGCCCCAGGGGAAAGAACACTGAAGCTTTCTTT
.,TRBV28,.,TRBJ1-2,CASSLSPGFHGYTF,TGTGCCAGCAGTTTATCTCCAGGATTTCATGGCTACACCTTC
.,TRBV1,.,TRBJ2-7,CTSSQDVTGQNYEQYF,TGCACCAGCAGCCAAGATGTAACGGGACAAAACTACGAGCAGTACTTC
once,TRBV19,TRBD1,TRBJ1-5,CASSKLGQGGNQPQHF,TGTGCCAGTAGTAAGTTGGGACAGGGAGGCAATCAGCCCCAGCATTTT
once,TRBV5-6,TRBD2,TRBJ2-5,CASSGLAGVETQYF,TGTGCCAGCAGCGGACTAGCGGGAGTAGAGACCCAGTACTTC
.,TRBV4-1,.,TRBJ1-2,CASSQGTVNYGYTF,TGCGCCAGCAGCCAAGGGACAGTTAACTATGGCTACACCTTC
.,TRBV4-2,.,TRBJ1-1,CASSQEERGNTEAFF,TGTGCCAGCAGCCAAGAAGAAAGGGGAAACACTGAAGCTTTCTTT
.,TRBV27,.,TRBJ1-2,CASSWAGGETYYGYTF,TGTGCCAGCAGTTGGGCCGGGGGCGAGACGTACTATGGCTACACCTTC
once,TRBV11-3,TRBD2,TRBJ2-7,CASSLARGGEQYF,TGTGCCAGCAGCTTAGCTCGGGGGGGCGAGCAGTACTTC
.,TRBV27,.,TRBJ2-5,CASSGGMSGAQYF,TGTGCCAGCAGTGGGGGCATGTCTGGGGCCCAGTACTTC
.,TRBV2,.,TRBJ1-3,CASSEARGAGNTIYF,TGTGCCAGCAGTGAAGCGAGGGGGGCTGGAAACACCATATATTTT
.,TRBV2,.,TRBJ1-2,CASSVVSNYGYTF,TGTGCCAGCAGTGTCGTCAGTAACTATGGCTACACCTTC
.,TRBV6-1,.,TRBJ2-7,CASSVGDSYEQYF,TGTGCCAGCAGTGTCGGGGATTCCTACGAGCAGTACTTC
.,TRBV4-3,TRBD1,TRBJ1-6,CASSRTTGQGQNSPLHF,TGCGCCAGCAGCCGGACTACAGGACAGGGACAAAATTCACCCCTCCACTTT
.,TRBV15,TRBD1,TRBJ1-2,CATSRDRTGAYGYTF,TGTGCCACCAGCAGAGATCGGACAGGGGCCTATGGCTACACCTTC
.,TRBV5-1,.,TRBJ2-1,CASSFGRGVSYNEQFF,TGCGCCAGCAGCTTTGGGCGGGGCGTCTCCTACAATGAGCAGTTCTTC
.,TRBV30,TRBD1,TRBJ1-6,CAFTGGAGNSPLHF,TGTGCCTTTACAGGGGGCGCAGGTAATTCACCCCTCCACTTT
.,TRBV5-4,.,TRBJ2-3,CASSLGNTQYF,TGTGCCAGCAGCTTGGGGAATACGCAGTATTTT
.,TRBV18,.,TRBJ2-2,CASSPTGPDTGELFF,TGTGCCAGCTCACCGACCGGCCCCGACACCGGGGAGCTGTTTTTT
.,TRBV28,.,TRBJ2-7,CASSLSFGLYEQYF,TGTGCCAGCAGTTTATCCTTCGGACTGTACGAGCAGTACTTC
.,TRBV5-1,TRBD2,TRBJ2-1,CASSLPKAGGEQFF,TGCGCCAGCAGCTTGCCCAAAGCGGGAGGCGAGCAGTTCTTC
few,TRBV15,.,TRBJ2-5,CATSRVDGKETQYF,TGTGCCACCAGCAGAGTGGACGGTAAAGAGACCCAGTACTTC
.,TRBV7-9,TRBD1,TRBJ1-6,CASSREGALGSPLHF,TGTGCCAGCAGCCGAGAGGGGGCTTTGGGTTCACCCCTCCACTTT
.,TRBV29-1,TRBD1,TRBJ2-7,CSVLTGGAYEQYF,TGCAGCGTTCTGACAGGGGGCGCCTACGAGCAGTACTTC
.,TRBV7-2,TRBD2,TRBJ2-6,CASSLGGSGANVLTF,TGTGCCAGCAGCTTGGGAGGGTCGGGGGCCAACGTCCTGACTTTC
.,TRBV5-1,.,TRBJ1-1,CASSLVETEAFF,TGCGCCAGCAGCTTGGTGGAGACTGAAGCTTTCTTT
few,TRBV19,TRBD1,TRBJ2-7,CATLGQGASYEQYF,TGTGCCACCCTAGGACAGGGGGCATCCTACGAGCAGTACTTC
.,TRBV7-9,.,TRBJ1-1,CASISESLEAFF,TGTGCCAGCATCTCGGAGAGCCTTGAAGCTTTCTTT
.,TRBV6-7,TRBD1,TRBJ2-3,CASSRTGGSTDTQYF,TGTGCCAGCAGCCGGACAGGCGGCAGCACAGATACGCAGTATTTT
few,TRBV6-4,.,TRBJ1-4,CASSESLENGKLFF,TGTGCCAGCAGTGAGAGTTTGGAAAACGGAAAACTGTTTTTT
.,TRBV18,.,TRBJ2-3,CASSGGGTQYF,TGTGCCAGCTCCGGTGGAGGAACGCAGTATTTT
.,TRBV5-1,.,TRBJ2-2,CASMGDTNTGELFF,TGCGCCAGCATGGGGGACACGAACACCGGGGAGCTGTTTTTT
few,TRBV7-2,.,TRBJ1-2,CASSLVQAAVYGYTF,TGTGCCAGCAGCTTGGTCCAGGCCGCCGTCTATGGCTACACCTTC
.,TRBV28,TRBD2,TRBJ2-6,CASSPRGAGANVLTF,TGTGCCAGCAGTCCCCGGGGGGCTGGGGCCAACGTCCTGACTTTC
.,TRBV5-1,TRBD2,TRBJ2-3,CASSKLAGGQSTDTQYF,TGCGCCAGCAGCAAACTAGCGGGAGGACAAAGCACAGATACGCAGTATTTT
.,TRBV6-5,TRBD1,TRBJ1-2,CASSYGDRAYGYTF,TGTGCCAGCAGTTATGGGGACAGGGCCTATGGCTACACCTTC
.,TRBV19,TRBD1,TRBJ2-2,CASSAGTGTGAGELFF,TGTGCCAGTAGTGCTGGCACAGGAACAGGGGCCGGGGAGCTGTTTTTT
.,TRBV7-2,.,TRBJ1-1,CASSSRWGNTEAFF,TGTGCCAGCAGCTCAAGATGGGGGAACACTGAAGCTTTCTTT
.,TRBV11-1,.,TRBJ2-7,CASSLAPLSYEQYF,TGTGCCAGCAGCTTAGCACCTCTTTCCTACGAGCAGTACTTC
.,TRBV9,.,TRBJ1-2,CASSVDTVQGYTF,TGTGCCAGCAGCGTAGACACCGTACAAGGCTACACCTTC
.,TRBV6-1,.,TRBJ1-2,CASSEAFQIEPGYTF,TGTGCCAGCAGTGAAGCCTTCCAGATAGAGCCTGGCTACACCTTC
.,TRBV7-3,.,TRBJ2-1,CASSPGSGRGGQFF,TGTGCCAGCAGCCCAGGGAGTGGGAGAGGTGGGCAGTTCTTC
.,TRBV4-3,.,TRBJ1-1,CASSQDTTVHTEAFF,TGCGCCAGCAGCCAAGATACGACAGTTCACACTGAAGCTTTCTTT
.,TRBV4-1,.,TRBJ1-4,CASSQDYARAEKLFF,TGCGCCAGCAGCCAAGATTACGCCAGGGCTGAAAAACTGTTTTTT
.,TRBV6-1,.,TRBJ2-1,CASRGNNEQFF,TGTGCCAGCAGAGGCAACAATGAGCAGTTCTTC
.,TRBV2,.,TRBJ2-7,CASSEVLGYEQYF,TGTGCCAGCAGTGAGGTTCTCGGCTACGAGCAGTACTTC
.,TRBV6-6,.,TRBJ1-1,CASRQYENTEAFF,TGTGCCAGCAGACAGTATGAGAACACTGAAGCTTTCTTT
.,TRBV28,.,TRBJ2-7,CAAAGGGRSEQYF,TGTGCCGCGGCGGGTGGGGGGCGGAGCGAGCAGTACTTC
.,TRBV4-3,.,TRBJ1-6,CASSQGLDSVNSPLHF,TGCGCCAGCAGCCAGGGACTTGACAGTGTCAATTCACCCCTCCACTTT